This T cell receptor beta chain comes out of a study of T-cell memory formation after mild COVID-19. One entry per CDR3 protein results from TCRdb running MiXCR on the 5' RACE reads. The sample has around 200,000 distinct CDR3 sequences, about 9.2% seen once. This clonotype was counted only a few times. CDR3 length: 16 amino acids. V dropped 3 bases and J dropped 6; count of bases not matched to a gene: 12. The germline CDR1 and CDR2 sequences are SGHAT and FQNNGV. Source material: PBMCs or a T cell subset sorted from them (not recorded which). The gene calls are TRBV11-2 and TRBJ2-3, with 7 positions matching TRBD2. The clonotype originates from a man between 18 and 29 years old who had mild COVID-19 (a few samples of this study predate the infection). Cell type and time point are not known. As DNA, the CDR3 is TGTGCCAGCAGCTTTAAGGCGACTAGCAGGCGGGATACGCAGTATTTT. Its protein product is CASSFKATSRRDTQYF. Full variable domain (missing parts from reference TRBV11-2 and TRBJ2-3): EAGVAQSPRYKIIEKRQSVAFWCNPISGHATLYWYQQILGQGPKLLIQFQNNGVVDDSQLPKDRFSAERLKGVDSTLKIQPAKLEDSAVYLCASSFKATSRRDTQYFGPGTRLTVL.